A single sample gave rise to the 28 T cell receptor beta chains below, sequenced in a study of T cell repertoires in cytomegalovirus infection. MiXCR was run by TCRdb on the reads, yielding one entry per CDR3 protein. The sample contains about 27,000 distinct CDR3 sequences, around 19% of which appear only once. The antigens of these receptors remain unknown. Material: CD8+ T cells from cultured PBMCs, obtained from culture after CMV antigen stimulation. These receptors originate from a human donor in good health (CMV status not recorded). Some clones in this sample may be carry-over from other donors' samples.

The chain is built from TRBV7-8 and TRBJ2-6; D remains ambiguous. This CDR3 comprises 17 residues. Trimming pared 5 bases from V and 0 bases from J, leaving 14 bases between. Germline V lookup: CDR1 SGHVS, CDR2 FQNEAQ. The chain's CDR3 is CASSLGWRHSGANVLTF. Written as DNA, the CDR3 is TGTGCCAGCAGCCTCGGGTGGCGGCACTCTGGGGCCAACGTCCTGACTTTC.

In this sample, this clonotype turned up a few times. The CDR3 is CASSGRDRGQPQHF. CDR3 sequence (DNA): TGTGCCAGCAGTGGAAGGGACAGGGGTCAGCCCCAGCATTTT. The chain combines TRBV2 with TRBJ1-5; the match to TRBD1 covers 10 bases. Per germline, CDR1 SNHLY and CDR2 FYNNEI. J was trimmed by 6 bases and V by 4 bases; bases with no gene match: 3. The CDR3 totals 14 residues.

This clonotype was recorded a few times. This rearrangement joins TRBV7-8 to TRBJ1-1; 8 nucleotides align to TRBD1. Germline V gene lookup returns CDR1 SGHVS and CDR2 FQNEAQ. This CDR3 is built from 14 residues. V dropped 1 base and J dropped 6; count of bases not matched to a gene: 4. The CDR3 loop reads CASSLGTGIAEAFF. CDR3 nucleotide sequence: TGTGCCAGCAGCTTAGGGACAGGGATCGCTGAAGCTTTCTTT.

The V call is TRBV7-1, the J call TRBJ1-5; no firm D call. TRBV7-1 is marked as an open reading frame, function uncertain. Trimming cost V 3 bases and J 0 bases, with 9 bases left between them. The CDR3 loop spans 15 amino acids. The CDR3 loop is CASSSGLYSNQPQHF. The CDR3 nucleotides read TGTGCCAGCAGCTCCGGACTCTATAGCAATCAGCCCCAGCATTTT.

A remark on this clonotype: A single base separates this from a much larger clone, so it may be a read error. The chain recombines TRBV6-2 or TRBV6-3 with TRBJ2-6, with D perhaps matching TRBD1 (5 bases). The CDR3 runs to 15 residues. Germline CDR1 and CDR2: MNHEY and SVGEGT. CDR3 DNA sequence: TGTGCCAGCAGTTCTACGGTATCTGGGGCCAACGGCCTGACTTTC. Residues: CASSSTVSGANGLTF.

The sample holds a few counts of this clonotype. The chain employs TRBV7-3 and TRBJ2-7; D is perhaps TRBD1 or TRBD2 (5 bases each). The CDR3 length is 15 residues. Trimming pared 5 bases from V and 3 bases from J, leaving 17 bases between. The germline CDR1 and CDR2 sequences are SGHTA and FQGTGA. The CDR3 DNA follows: TGTGCCAGCAGCCCTTCCGGGACGGAGGTCTACGAGCAGTACTTC. It translates to CASSPSGTEVYEQYF.

This clonotype came up many times. The chain carries TRBV27 and TRBJ2-5; 10 bases fit TRBD1. V lost 5 bases, J lost 5 bases, and 8 bases stayed unmatched. The CDR3 is made up of 15 amino acids. Germline assignment: CDR1 MNHEY and CDR2 SMNVEV (reference sequence). The CDR3 loop reads CASSLRDRGWETQYF. CDR3 DNA sequence: TGTGCCAGCAGTCTGCGGGACAGGGGATGGGAGACCCAGTACTTC.

V and J are TRBV19 and TRBJ2-2; D gene unclear. This CDR3 is built from 14 residues. Germline V CDR1 and CDR2: LNHDA, SQIVND (reference sequence). V was cut by 5 bases and J by 4 bases, with 11 bases left in between. CDR3 nucleotide sequence: TGTGCCAGTAGTTTCTCCCACGGCACCGGGGAGCTGTTTTTT. Translation gives CASSFSHGTGELFF. Full variable domain (missing parts from reference TRBV19 and TRBJ2-2): DGGITQSPKYLFRKEGQNVTLSCEQNLNHDAMYWYRQDPGQGLRLIYYSQIVNDFQKGDIAEGYSVSREKKESFPLTVTSAQKNPTAFYLCASSFSHGTGELFFGEGSRLTVL.

This clonotype was counted only a few times. This sequence joins TRBV28 and TRBJ1-1; D not resolved. CDR1 and CDR2 from the germline V gene are MDHEN and SYDVKM. The CDR3 runs to 13 residues. V shed 6 bases and J shed 0 bases, with 8 bases lying between them. The CDR3 loop is CASSMTVNTEAFF. The DNA of the CDR3 is TGTGCCAGCAGCATGACGGTGAACACTGAAGCTTTCTTT.

This clonotype was observed at least ten times. The chain carries TRBV7-6 and TRBJ1-6, with TRBD1 matching over 8 bases. The V segment lost 4 bases and the J segment 6 bases; nucleotides outside the gene matches: 11. This CDR3 is 17 amino acids long. Germline V CDR1 and CDR2: SGHVS, FNYEAQ. CDR3 residues: CASSSQLQGDGNSPLHF. CDR3 DNA: TGTGCCAGCAGCTCTCAGTTACAGGGGGACGGTAATTCACCCCTCCACTTT.

The chain couples TRBV4-3 to TRBJ2-7; D uncertain. Per germline, CDR1 LGHNA and CDR2 YSLEER. Trimming stripped 0 bases from V and 2 bases from J, with 5 bases between. The CDR3 runs 13 residues. CDR3 DNA: TGCGCCAGCAGCCAAGATCTTCCCTACGAGCAGTACTTC. Protein sequence: CASSQDLPYEQYF.

The chain uses TRBV6-2 or TRBV6-3 and TRBJ1-1; TRBD1 matches 7 bases. V shed 6 bases, J shed 10 bases, and the junction held 8 bases outside the gene matches. The CDR3 is 12 amino acids. Germline CDR1 and CDR2: MNHEY and SVGEGT. For the CDR3, the DNA is TGTGCCAGCAGCGCAGACAGGGAAGGAGCTTTCTTT. It specifies CASSADREGAFF.

The V call is TRBV12-3 or TRBV12-4, the J call TRBJ1-5; TRBD1 might be the D (5 bases). This CDR3 region has 13 residues. V lost 6 bases and J lost 2, with 8 bases in between. The CDR3 DNA is TGTGCCAGCAGCGACAGTCGCAATCAGCCCCAGCATTTT. Translation gives CASSDSRNQPQHF.

The V gene is TRBV6-2 or TRBV6-3, the J gene TRBJ2-1, with TRBD1 matching over 9 bases. Trimming cost V 7 bases and J 12 bases; bases outside gene matches: 19. Germline values: CDR1 MNHEY, CDR2 SVGEGT. The CDR3 consists of 16 residues. CDR3 sequence reads: CASNQPEGQGVYRQFF. In DNA, the CDR3 is TGTGCCAGCAACCAACCGGAGGGACAGGGAGTTTATCGGCAGTTCTTC.

Only one count was recorded for this clonotype. This chain uses TRBV6-2 or TRBV6-3 with TRBJ2-1, with D possibly being TRBD1 (7 bases). Trimming cost V 2 bases and J 3 bases, with 11 bases left between them. Germline CDR1 and CDR2: MNHEY and SVGEGT. The CDR3 sequence is 15 residues long. The CDR3 bases are TGTGCCAGCAGTTACCAGGGGGGCAGCTACAATGAGCAGTTCTTC. This sequence encodes CASSYQGGSYNEQFF.

This clonotype has only a few counts. The V and J genes are TRBV6-5 and TRBJ2-3; a possible D gene is TRBD2 (7 bases). V was pared by 5 bases and J by 2 bases, with 14 bases between. Germline V gives CDR1 MNHEY, CDR2 SVGAGI. The CDR3 runs 15 residues. The CDR3 region has the DNA TGTGCCAGCAGTCTAGGGGGGGGCCTCACAGATACGCAGTATTTT. Amino acids: CASSLGGGLTDTQYF.

This clonotype turned up a few times. The gene calls are TRBV7-2 and TRBJ2-5; 13 bases match TRBD2. Germline trimming cut 3 bases from V and 3 bases from J; bases unmatched to any gene: 4. The CDR3 spans 16 residues. Germline CDR1 SGHTA, CDR2 FQGNSA. This chain's CDR3 is CASSLWTSGGEETQYF. The DNA of the CDR3 is TGTGCCAGCAGCTTGTGGACTAGCGGGGGAGAAGAGACCCAGTACTTC.

The CDR3 nucleotides are TGTGCCAGCAGCGCTGGGCCCTACACCGGGGAGCTGTTTTTT. Translating gives CASSAGPYTGELFF. The chain joins TRBV28 to TRBJ2-2; D remains ambiguous. The V end was cut by 6 bases, the J end by 3 bases, with 11 bases between. CDR1 and CDR2 from the germline V gene are MDHEN and SYDVKM. The CDR3 has 14 amino acids.

At least ten counts were recorded for this clonotype. V gene TRBV10-3 combines with J gene TRBJ1-1, with a possible D match to TRBD1 (5 bases). V shed 6 bases and J shed 6 bases, with 20 bases lying between them. The germline gives CDR1 ENHRY, CDR2 SYGVKD. The length of the CDR3 is 15 residues. CDR3 loop: CAISQGFSLDAEAFF. The CDR3, as DNA: TGTGCCATCAGCCAGGGTTTCTCGCTTGACGCTGAAGCTTTCTTT.

This clonotype was detected only a few times. The chain carries TRBV28 and TRBJ2-7; no clear D. Germline loops: CDR1 MDHEN, CDR2 SYDVKM. V lost 4 bases and J lost 3, with 16 bases in between. The CDR3 sequence is 15 residues long. The CDR3 DNA reads as TGTGCCAGCAGTTACACTGGGCGTAGAGTCTACGAGCAGTACTTC. Translating it yields CASSYTGRRVYEQYF.

CDR3 amino acids: CASSLTSDEQFF. CDR3 sequence (DNA): TGTGCCAGCAGCCTGACTAGCGATGAGCAGTTCTTC. This chain links TRBV5-5 with TRBJ2-1, with TRBD2 identical over 8 bases. With 4 bases clipped from V and 8 bases from J, the junction kept 2 bases outside the gene matches. From germline, CDR1 is SGHKS and CDR2 YYEKEE (reference sequence). The CDR3 runs to 12 residues.

This clonotype was seen a few times. The CDR3 region is CASSQDRGGSTDTQYF. The CDR3 coding sequence is TGTGCCAGCAGCCAAGATCGGGGAGGGAGCACAGATACGCAGTATTTT. V and J are TRBV4-2 and TRBJ2-3, with 7 bases lining up with TRBD2. CDR1 LGHNA and CDR2 YNFKEQ come from the germline V gene. The CDR3 length is 16 residues. V shed 0 bases and J 0 bases; nucleotides not matched to a gene: 3.

J is TRBJ2-3 and V is TRBV7-3, with a possible D match to TRBD1 (7 bases). The V gene lost 5 bases and the J gene lost 5 bases, with 17 bases spanning the gap. The CDR3 length is 15 residues. From germline, CDR1 is SGHTA and CDR2 FQGTGA. The CDR3 region has the DNA TGTGCCAGCAGCCCGTCCGGAGGGGGCTTAGATACGCAGTATTTT. Its translation: CASSPSGGGLDTQYF.

The chain carries TRBV2 and TRBJ2-3; 7 nucleotides agree with TRBD2. J gave up 4 bases and V 4 bases, and 8 bases lay outside the gene matches. The length of the CDR3 is 15 residues. Germline V lookup: CDR1 SNHLY, CDR2 FYNNEI. The CDR3 region is CASSVRGLVADTQYF. The CDR3 bases are TGTGCCAGCAGTGTAAGAGGACTAGTAGCAGATACGCAGTATTTT.

The genes are TRBV7-8 and TRBJ2-1; D is undetermined. This CDR3 is 13 amino acids long. Germline CDR1 and CDR2: SGHVS and FQNEAQ. The V end was cut by 7 bases, the J end by 2 bases, with 9 bases between. The CDR3 DNA reads as TGTGCCAGCACCCCCCCGCCCTACAATGAGCAGTTCTTC. It is translated as CASTPPPYNEQFF.

This chain links TRBV7-6 with TRBJ2-7, with D tentatively TRBD1 (6 bases). The germline CDR1 and CDR2 sequences are SGHVS and FNYEAQ. This CDR3 comprises 13 residues. V lost 5 bases to trimming and J lost 2 bases, with 10 bases between them. The CDR3 region is CASSPRDTYEQYF. The CDR3 DNA sequence: TGTGCCAGCAGCCCCCGGGACACCTACGAGCAGTACTTC.

This clonotype was counted between two and nine times. The chain links TRBV9 to TRBJ2-2; D is possibly TRBD1 (6 bases). The CDR3 is made up of 16 amino acids. With 4 bases removed from V and 3 bases from J, the gap between germline ends came to 16 bases. CDR1 is SGDLS, CDR2 YYNGEE, per germline. The CDR3 reads CASSLGAGVDTGELFF. The CDR3 nucleotides are TGTGCCAGCAGCCTAGGGGCAGGGGTAGACACCGGGGAGCTGTTTTTT.

This chain connects TRBV4-1 to TRBJ1-2; D remains unclear. V lost 0 bases, J lost 8 bases, and 13 bases lay in between. This CDR3 comprises 14 residues. Per the germline V gene, CDR1 is MGHRA and CDR2 is YSYEKL. CDR3 loop: CASSQDGAWGGYTF. DNA of the CDR3: TGCGCCAGCAGCCAAGATGGTGCGTGGGGAGGCTACACCTTC.